Shown below are 8 T cell receptor beta chains from a single sample sequenced in a study of glioma-infiltrating T cells after dendritic cell vaccination. Assay: immunoSEQ multiplex PCR; the TCRdb copy retains only in-frame clones and omits some. The data show approximately 110,000 clones, about 90% seen once. Time point described: after dendritic cell vaccination, including at tumor progression/relapse. Material: blood, obtained after dendritic cell vaccination. These receptors originate from a human donor with glioblastoma.

This chain connects TRBV19 to TRBJ1-5; weak D call: TRBD1 (5 bases). The V and J ends lost 5 bases and 2 bases respectively, with 10 bases between them. Looked up from germline, CDR1 is LNHDA and CDR2 is SQIVND (reference sequence). This CDR3 has 14 residues. CDR3 protein: CASSYQGGNQPQHF. In DNA form, the CDR3 reads TGTGCCAGTAGTTATCAGGGTGGCAATCAGCCCCAGCATTTT.

The chain carries TRBV6-1 and TRBJ2-4; D remains ambiguous. The CDR3 length is 12 residues. V lost 5 bases and J lost 8, with 10 bases in between. Germline CDR1 is MNHNS and CDR2 is SASEGT. CDR3 nucleotide sequence: TGTGCCAGCAGTAAAGGAGAGGACATTCAGTACTTC. Protein: CASSKGEDIQYF.

This clone was detected only once. The V gene is TRBV9, the J gene TRBJ1-1; 7 nucleotides line up with TRBD1. The CDR3 extends over 15 amino acids. Looked up from germline, CDR1 is SGDLS and CDR2 is YYNGEE. With V trimmed by 1 base and J by 7 bases, 10 bases remained unmatched. Here the CDR3 reads CASSVNQGVEGEAFF. The CDR3 nucleotides are TGTGCCAGCAGCGTAAATCAGGGGGTTGAGGGTGAAGCTTTCTTT.

The V gene is TRBV9, the J gene TRBJ2-2; TRBD2 matches 8 bases. Germline CDR1 and CDR2: SGDLS and YYNGEE. CDR3 size: 17 residues. The J segment lost 0 bases and the V segment lost 4 bases, leaving 8 bases of the junction unmatched. CDR3 loop: CASSPLSGIANTGELFF. CDR3 bases: TGTGCCAGCAGCCCCCTTAGCGGGATTGCGAACACCGGGGAGCTGTTTTTT.

This clone has more than one count but fewer than ten. The chain employs TRBV19 and TRBJ1-2, with D possibly being TRBD1 (6 bases). The CDR3 runs to 13 residues. Deletions cut 5 bases from V and 6 bases from J, with 13 bases between. The V gene's germline CDR1 is LNHDA and CDR2 SQIVND (reference sequence). In nucleotides, the CDR3 is TGTGCCAGTAGTCCCAGGGACATCAATGGCTACACCTTC. Amino acid sequence: CASSPRDINGYTF.

The rearrangement links TRBV6-1 to TRBJ1-2; TRBD1 agrees at 8 bases. The V gene end was trimmed by 6 bases and the J gene end by 4 bases; junction bases not matched to a gene: 7. CDR1 MNHNS and CDR2 SASEGT come from the germline V gene. The CDR3 is 14 residues long. The CDR3 DNA is TGTGCCAGCAGGACAGGGGTTACGATCTATGGCTACACCTTC. The encoded protein is CASRTGVTIYGYTF.

The chain recombines TRBV19 with TRBJ2-1, with 8 bases matching TRBD2. This CDR3 comprises 15 residues. The germline CDR1 and CDR2 sequences are LNHDA and SQIVND (reference sequence). V was clipped by 6 bases and J by 9 bases; unmatched bases: 13. CDR3 nucleotide sequence: TGTGCCAGTAGGTCCGGGACTAGGGTGGGCGGTGAGCAGTTCTTC. This codes for CASRSGTRVGGEQFF.

This chain uses TRBV19 with TRBJ1-5, with TRBD1 identical over 12 bases. Germline CDR1 reads LNHDA; CDR2 reads SQIVND (reference sequence). CDR3 length: 16 amino acids. J lost 6 bases, V lost 5 bases, and 8 bases had no gene match. The CDR3 reads CASSFGDRGLFQPQHF. The CDR3 DNA follows: TGTGCCAGTAGTTTCGGGGACAGGGGGCTTTTTCAGCCCCAGCATTTT.